A single T cell receptor beta chain is shown here with its context. Its antigen is still unknown. The table came from immunoSEQ multiplex PCR; TCRdb's copy has only in-frame clones and leaves some out. The sample holds some 13,000 clones; about 71% are singletons and the top ten take 15% to 20%. The sample comes from a study of CD4+ T cells in melanoma. Study findings and constraints: Reportedly, melanoma neoantigen-specific CD4+ T cells showed varied differentiation states. CD8+ T cell, macrophage and B cell function reportedly correlated with neoantigen-specific CD4+ T cells.

The V gene's germline CDR1 is LNHDA and CDR2 SQIVND (reference sequence). V dropped 6 bases and J dropped 8 bases, with 16 bases sitting between them. The CDR3 extends over 13 amino acids. The rearrangement links TRBV19 to TRBJ1-2, with no clear D. The source material was cells from a culture (not recorded whether cultured in vitro). The TCR was taken from a human donor with melanoma. This CDR3 reads CASSSVAAGGYTF. As DNA, the CDR3 is TGTGCCAGTAGCTCGGTGGCGGCGGGCGGCTACACCTTC.